The rows below give T cell receptor beta chains drawn from one sample of a study of shared T cell receptors in the human thymus. The table came from immunoSEQ multiplex PCR; TCRdb's copy has only in-frame clones and leaves some out. The sample holds hundreds of thousands of clones, over 75% seen once. The same data also went into a second study, on human thymus T cells.

The sequencing sample was made of thymocytes. These receptor sequences come from a boy less than two years old with a congenital heart defect. The CDR3 runs from the conserved cysteine through the conserved F or W. Fields, in order: D gene, clone size, J gene, V gene, CDR3 DNA, CDR3 protein. A D gene is named only where the DNA matches it firmly. Not all rows give a size; the values are once, few, many and, for expanded clones, a class.

D gene: -; clone size: once; J gene: TRBJ1-2; V gene: TRBV28; CDR3 DNA: TGTGCCAGCAGTTCTATAAGTCGGACAAGCGGGAATGGCTACACCTTC; CDR3 protein: CASSSISRTSGNGYTF
D gene: -; clone size: once; J gene: TRBJ2-7; V gene: TRBV15; CDR3 DNA: TGTGCCACCAGCAGAGATCGTAGCAGACCAGTAGACTACGAGCAGTACTTC; CDR3 protein: CATSRDRSRPVDYEQYF
D gene: -; clone size: -; J gene: TRBJ1-4; V gene: TRBV5-1; CDR3 DNA: TGCGCCAGCAGCTTTAAGGGGGGGACCAGGGGTCGTGAACGGAAAAATGAAAAACTGTTTTTT; CDR3 protein: CASSFKGGTRGRERKNEKLFF
D gene: -; clone size: -; J gene: TRBJ1-5; V gene: TRBV27; CDR3 DNA: TGTGCCAGCAGTTTAGGCCGTTCAGGTGCCCAGCATTTT; CDR3 protein: CASSLGRSGAQHF
D gene: TRBD1; clone size: -; J gene: TRBJ1-1; V gene: TRBV30; CDR3 DNA: TGTGCCTGGAAAACGGACAGGGACCTAGTTTTGAACACTGAAGCTTTCTTT; CDR3 protein: CAWKTDRDLVLNTEAFF
D gene: -; clone size: -; J gene: TRBJ1-1; V gene: TRBV6-1; CDR3 DNA: TGTGCCAGCATCGGGGGGATGAACACTGAAGCTTTCTTT; CDR3 protein: CASIGGMNTEAFF
D gene: -; clone size: -; J gene: TRBJ2-7; V gene: TRBV4-3; CDR3 DNA: TGCGCCAGCAGCCAAGGCGGGTTTCCCCACGAGCAGTACTTC; CDR3 protein: CASSQGGFPHEQYF
D gene: -; clone size: -; J gene: TRBJ2-7; V gene: TRBV10-1; CDR3 DNA: TGCGCCAGCAGTGAGCACCGACAGGACTCCTACGAGCAGTACTTC; CDR3 protein: CASSEHRQDSYEQYF
D gene: -; clone size: -; J gene: TRBJ2-3; V gene: TRBV28; CDR3 DNA: TGTGCCAGCAGTTTCCCCGGGACATCAACAGATACGCAGTATTTT; CDR3 protein: CASSFPGTSTDTQYF
D gene: TRBD1; clone size: -; J gene: TRBJ1-5; V gene: TRBV2; CDR3 DNA: TGTGCCAGCAGTATAGAGGACAGGCACAATCAGCCCCAGCATTTT; CDR3 protein: CASSIEDRHNQPQHF
D gene: -; clone size: -; J gene: TRBJ1-2; V gene: TRBV4-3; CDR3 DNA: TGCGCCAGCAGCCAAGCCCACGATGGGGCGTTCTATGGCTACACCTTC; CDR3 protein: CASSQAHDGAFYGYTF
D gene: TRBD2; clone size: -; J gene: TRBJ2-5; V gene: TRBV28; CDR3 DNA: TGTGCCACCGAGCTAGCGGGAGAGACCCAGTACTTC; CDR3 protein: CATELAGETQYF
D gene: TRBD2; clone size: -; J gene: TRBJ2-5; V gene: TRBV19; CDR3 DNA: TGTGCCAGTAGTAGGGGACTAGCGGGCCCAGAGACCCAGTACTTC; CDR3 protein: CASSRGLAGPETQYF
D gene: TRBD1; clone size: -; J gene: TRBJ1-1; V gene: TRBV7-6; CDR3 DNA: TGTGCCAGCAGCTTATCAGGGGGCGAGGGGGTGGTAACTGAAGCTTTCTTT; CDR3 protein: CASSLSGGEGVVTEAFF
D gene: -; clone size: -; J gene: TRBJ2-1; V gene: TRBV6-1; CDR3 DNA: TGTGCCAGCAGTGCCCAATCCAAGTTCGCCAGTGAGCAGTTCTTC; CDR3 protein: CASSAQSKFASEQFF
D gene: TRBD1; clone size: -; J gene: TRBJ2-3; V gene: TRBV11-2; CDR3 DNA: TGTGCCAGCAGCTTAGCCCGGGACAGGCAGCCAGATACGCAGTATTTT; CDR3 protein: CASSLARDRQPDTQYF
D gene: TRBD1; clone size: -; J gene: TRBJ1-2; V gene: TRBV28; CDR3 DNA: TGTGCCATCGAAGACAGGGTGGATGGCTACACCTTC; CDR3 protein: CAIEDRVDGYTF
D gene: TRBD1; clone size: -; J gene: TRBJ2-7; V gene: TRBV27; CDR3 DNA: TGTGCCAGCAGTTTATACCCTGGGACAGGGAAAAGGGAGATCTCCTACGAGCAGTACTTC; CDR3 protein: CASSLYPGTGKREISYEQYF
D gene: -; clone size: -; J gene: TRBJ2-3; V gene: TRBV7-9; CDR3 DNA: TGTGCCAGCAGCAGCGCCACTCCCGGGGGGCGGAAAGATACGCAGTATTTT; CDR3 protein: CASSSATPGGRKDTQYF
D gene: -; clone size: -; J gene: TRBJ2-2; V gene: TRBV7-8; CDR3 DNA: TGTGCCAGCAGCTTAGTTCTCGGGGAGACCGGGGAGCTGTTTTTT; CDR3 protein: CASSLVLGETGELFF
D gene: -; clone size: -; J gene: TRBJ2-7; V gene: TRBV14; CDR3 DNA: TGTGCCAGCAGCCGCCGAAAGGACAGCTTTCTCTACGAGCAGTACTTC; CDR3 protein: CASSRRKDSFLYEQYF
D gene: -; clone size: -; J gene: TRBJ2-2; V gene: TRBV19; CDR3 DNA: TGTGCCAGTACTACCAACCAGGGGACCGGGGAGCTGTTTTTT; CDR3 protein: CASTTNQGTGELFF